This TCR beta chain was obtained from a study of response to subunit inactivated influenza vaccine. This clonotype has only a few counts. Its antigen is unidentified. Findings of the study overall: After each seasonal influenza vaccination, few new T cells are recruited, the authors suggested.

The ends were cut back, 3 bases at V and 11 bases at J, with 12 bases in the middle. Germline V gene sequence: CDR1 SGDLS, CDR2 YYNGEE. This CDR3 has 12 residues. TCRdb redid the calling of the RT-PCR reads with MiXCR, one entry per CDR3 protein. The table records roughly 700,000 distinct CDR3 sequences, roughly 14% of them present only once. J is TRBJ2-1 and V is TRBV9; no clear D. The sequence derives from a man between 45 and 60 years old who received an inactivated influenza vaccine. This specimen was PBMCs from blood, taken around two weeks before vaccination. The CDR3 nucleotides read TGTGCCAGCAGCGCCGACTTCCAGAAGCAGTTCTTC. It specifies CASSADFQKQFF. Using reference TRBV9 and TRBJ2-1 for the parts outside the CDR3, the full variable domain is DSGVTQTPKHLITATGQRVTLRCSPRSGDLSVYWYQQSLDQGLQFLIQYYNGEERAKGNILERFSAQQFPDLHSELNLSSLELGDSALYFCASSADFQKQFFGPGTRLTVL.